Below, one TCR beta chain is given with its context. This sample was taken from a study of blood T cell repertoires in COVID-19. Study details: PBMCs, B-cell-depleted T cells, or T cells provided the cDNA or gDNA that made up the material.

V lost 3 bases to trimming and J lost 0 bases, with 8 bases between them. Per germline, CDR1 KGHDR and CDR2 SFDVKD. The CDR3 contains 15 residues. TCRdb's table, derived via immunoSEQ multiplex PCR, lists solely in-frame clones and lacks some. The sample carries about 100,000 clones, roughly 90% recorded once. The material sequenced was peripheral blood. This rearrangement joins TRBV24-1 to TRBJ1-3; D is ambiguous. The receptor's source is a man in his sixties with acute or convalescent COVID-19. CDR3 region: CATSDGPISGNTIYF. The CDR3 DNA follows: TGTGCCACCAGTGATGGGCCCATCTCTGGAAACACCATATATTTT.